Below are 21 T cell receptor beta chains sequenced from a single sample in a study of blood T cell repertoires in COVID-19. Clones were read by immunoSEQ multiplex PCR, and TCRdb kept only the in-frame ones, dropping some. The sample holds over 100,000 clones, 70% to 85% seen once. Sequences were obtained from peripheral blood. Source of these receptors: a woman between 70 and 85 years old with acute or convalescent COVID-19.

The gene calls are TRBV4-1 and TRBJ1-1; 7 positions agree with TRBD1. The germline V gene has CDR1 MGHRA and CDR2 YSYEKL. V shed 1 base and J 0 bases; nucleotides not matched to a gene: 2. The CDR3 has 15 residues. The CDR3 coding sequence is TGCGCCAGCAGCCAAGGCGGGACAGTGAACACTGAAGCTTTCTTT. Protein product: CASSQGGTVNTEAFF.

This chain connects TRBV10-3 to TRBJ1-6; 8 nucleotides agree with TRBD1. Trimming removed 9 bases from V and 11 bases from J; junction bases left unmatched: 9. Germline lookup yields CDR1 ENHRY and CDR2 SYGVKD. CDR3 length: 13 residues. The CDR3 region is CAITGQEDTPLHF. CDR3 sequence (DNA): TGTGCCATAACGGGACAGGAAGACACACCCCTCCACTTT.

The V and J genes are TRBV3-1 (or the pseudogene TRBV3-2) and TRBJ1-4; tentative D call: TRBD1 (5 bases). The CDR3 length is 15 residues. Germline assignment: CDR1 LGHDT and CDR2 YNNKEL (reference sequence). Deletions cut 5 bases from V and 8 bases from J, with 18 bases between. CDR3 amino acids: CASSDPDGQGEKLFF. The CDR3 DNA sequence: TGTGCCAGCAGCGACCCCGACGGTCAGGGAGAAAAACTGTTTTTT.

This chain joins TRBV5-1 and TRBJ2-5, with 11 bases lining up with TRBD2. The CDR3 has 16 amino acids. Trimming cost V 1 base and J 3 bases; bases outside gene matches: 5. Germline loops: CDR1 SGHRS, CDR2 YFSETQ. In DNA form, the CDR3 reads TGCGCCAGCAGCTTGATTTTGACTAGCGGGAAAGAGACCCAGTACTTC. Its protein product is CASSLILTSGKETQYF.

The genes are TRBV6-2 or TRBV6-3 and TRBJ2-5; tentative D call: TRBD2 (6 bases). CDR3 length: 13 residues. Germline V gives CDR1 MNHEY, CDR2 SVGEGT. V was cut by 6 bases and J by 5 bases, with 13 bases left in between. The CDR3 protein is CASSPTSFETQYF. Here the CDR3 DNA reads TGTGCCAGCAGCCCTACTAGCTTTGAGACCCAGTACTTC.

The chain links TRBV19 to TRBJ1-2, with D perhaps matching TRBD1 (6 bases). Trimming removed 6 bases from V and 10 bases from J, with 18 bases in between. Germline loops: CDR1 LNHDA, CDR2 SQIVND (reference sequence). The CDR3 is made up of 13 amino acids. The CDR3 DNA is TGTGCCAGTAGGCGGGGGCGCTTGGGGGACTACACCTTC. Translated: CASRRGRLGDYTF.

The chain's CDR3 is CASSQRTSSVQLETQYF. In DNA form, the CDR3 reads TGTGCCAGCAGTCAAAGGACTAGCTCGGTTCAGTTAGAGACCCAGTACTTC. The chain combines TRBV5-4 with TRBJ2-5; 8 positions match TRBD2. This CDR3 has 17 amino acids. The germline V gene encodes CDR1 SGHNT and CDR2 YYREEE (reference sequence). The ends lost 5 bases at V and 4 bases at J; junction bases unmatched: 16.

The J gene is TRBJ2-3, the V gene TRBV5-6; D not resolved. The CDR3 sequence is 14 residues long. Germline V CDR1 and CDR2: SGHDT, YYEEEE. V was shortened by 5 bases and J by 5 bases, with 15 bases between the two germline ends. CDR3 bases: TGTGCCAGCAGTGACTTGACCTACGAAGATACGCAGTATTTT. Translation: CASSDLTYEDTQYF.

Note on this clone: The junction departs from the called germline gene at one end, perhaps through a read error. This chain links TRBV4-2 with TRBJ1-1; D call uncertain. The CDR3 runs 14 residues. Germline CDR1 LGHNA, CDR2 YNFKEQ. The CDR3 here is CASSQDPQVPEAFF. CDR3 DNA: TGTGCCAGCAGCCAAGATCCCCAGGTCCCTGAGGCTTTCTTT.

The chain has TRBV7-2 and TRBJ2-5, with 13 bases aligning to TRBD2. This CDR3 contains 15 residues. In germline, CDR1 is SGHTA, CDR2 FQGNSA. Germline trimming cut 5 bases from V and 5 bases from J; bases unmatched to any gene: 5. This chain's CDR3 is CASSTSGGAGETQYF. The CDR3, as DNA: TGTGCCAGCAGCACTAGCGGGGGGGCCGGGGAGACCCAGTACTTC.

The gene calls are TRBV10-1 and TRBJ2-1; D not resolved. This CDR3 contains 9 residues. Between the trimmed V and J ends, which lost 6 bases and 12 bases, there was a span of 6 bases. The V gene's germline CDR1 is WNHNN and CDR2 SYGVQD (reference sequence). In DNA, the CDR3 is TGCGCCAGCAGACTTCGGCAGTTCTTC. The encoded protein is CASRLRQFF.

The chain's CDR3 is CASSPITGVGEKLFF. In nucleotides, the CDR3 is TGTGCCAGCAGCCCCATAACAGGGGTAGGCGAAAAACTGTTTTTT. The chain uses TRBV7-9 and TRBJ1-4, with 7 bases aligning to TRBD1. The length of the CDR3 is 15 residues. Germline V gives CDR1 SEHNR, CDR2 FQNEAQ (reference sequence). With V trimmed by 5 bases and J by 8 bases, 11 bases remained unmatched. The variable domain in full, with the rest retrieved from reference TRBV7-9 and TRBJ1-4, is DTGVSQNPRHKITKRGQNVTFRCDPISEHNRLYWYRQTLGQGPEFLTYFQNEAQLEKSRLLSDRFSAERPKGSFSTLEIQRTEQGDSAMYLCASSPITGVGEKLFFGSGTQLSVL.

J is TRBJ1-6 and V is TRBV6-1, with 9 bases lining up with TRBD1. CDR1 MNHNS and CDR2 SASEGT come from the germline V gene. Unmatched junction bases numbered 3, after V lost 3 bases and J lost 6 bases. This CDR3 has 15 amino acids. In nucleotides, the CDR3 is TGTGCCAGCAGTGATACGACAGGGGGTAATTCACCCCTCCACTTT. This translates into CASSDTTGGNSPLHF.

This sequence joins TRBV20-1 and TRBJ2-5; D unclear. V lost 7 bases to trimming and J lost 2 bases, with 14 bases between them. Germline lookup yields CDR1 DFQATT and CDR2 SNEGSKA (reference sequence). The CDR3 covers 13 residues. The CDR3 DNA follows: TGCAGTGGTAGTTCAACAGCTCAAGAGACCCAGTACTTC. It yields the protein CSGSSTAQETQYF.

This clone was picked up a small number of times. V is TRBV6-5 and J is TRBJ1-1; 7 bases map to TRBD1. Germline V lookup: CDR1 MNHEY, CDR2 SVGAGI. The CDR3 consists of 15 residues. V trimming: 2 bases; J trimming: 1 base; junction bases outside the gene matches: 4. The CDR3 reads CASSYEGQTNTEAFF. CDR3 nucleotide sequence: TGTGCCAGCAGTTACGAGGGACAGACGAACACTGAAGCTTTCTTT.

The chain couples TRBV7-9 to TRBJ1-6; D is uncertain. CDR1 SEHNR and CDR2 FQNEAQ come from the germline V gene (reference sequence). This CDR3 contains 15 residues. Trimming stripped 1 base from V and 0 bases from J, with 4 bases between. The CDR3 here is CASSLGSSYNSPLHF. In DNA, the CDR3 is TGTGCCAGCAGCTTAGGGAGCTCCTATAATTCACCCCTCCACTTT.

This chain connects TRBV29-1 to TRBJ1-3; the D gene is possibly TRBD1 (5 bases). Trimming pared 7 bases from V and 6 bases from J, leaving 10 bases between. Per germline, CDR1 SQVTM and CDR2 ANQGSEA. The CDR3 runs 11 residues. Here the CDR3 DNA reads TGCAGCGCTCAGGGTGTAAACACCATATATTTT. Translating it yields CSAQGVNTIYF.

The chain recombines TRBV30 with TRBJ1-5; 8 bases are shared with TRBD1. J gave up 6 bases and V 0 bases, and 4 bases lay outside the gene matches. Germline assignment: CDR1 GTSNPN and CDR2 SVGIG (reference sequence). This CDR3 is 14 amino acids long. The CDR3 nucleotides read TGTGCCTGGAGTGTACAGGGGGGCCGTCAGCCCCAGCATTTT. This encodes CAWSVQGGRQPQHF.

This clone came up once. The chain carries TRBV3-1 (or the pseudogene TRBV3-2) and TRBJ1-1; D perhaps matches TRBD1 (5 bases). V was clipped by 4 bases and J by 1 base, with 10 bases between them. Germline lookup yields CDR1 LGHDT and CDR2 YNNKEL (reference sequence). The CDR3 length is 14 residues. The CDR3 bases are TGTGCCAGCAGCCGACTTCAGGGGAACACTGAAGCTTTCTTT. It encodes CASSRLQGNTEAFF.

The rearrangement links TRBV3-1 (or the pseudogene TRBV3-2) to TRBJ2-6, with D unclear. From germline, CDR1 is LGHDT and CDR2 YNNKEL (reference sequence). The CDR3 loop spans 14 amino acids. Trimming took 0 bases from V and 3 from J, leaving 3 bases between them. CDR3 coding DNA: TGTGCCAGCAGCCAAGATATTGGGGCCAACGTCCTGACTTTC. It is translated as CASSQDIGANVLTF.

This chain connects TRBV24-1 to TRBJ2-2; no reliable D call. The CDR3 extends over 13 amino acids. Germline V CDR1 and CDR2: KGHDR, SFDVKD. Trimming pared 3 bases from V and 9 bases from J, leaving 10 bases between. The CDR3 DNA reads TGTGCCACCAGTGATCCCGGCGGCCGGGAGCTGTTTTTT. It is translated as CATSDPGGRELFF.